Ten or more counts support the clone carrying this T cell receptor (beta chain). Its antigen is as yet unknown. V was pared by 5 bases and J by 6 bases, with 8 bases of the junction left unmatched. CDR1 and CDR2 (germline): SGHTA, FQGTGA. The CDR3 length is 15 residues. The data stem from a study of T cells in Graves' hyperthyroidism and ophthalmopathy. Overall study results and limits: Before onset, ophthalmopathy was predicted by the model a median around 6 months earlier.

TCR beta CDR3 regions were amplified from RNA. HTBI primers were employed in a first-round RT-PCR of the TCR CDR3. TCRdb used MiXCR to reprocess the multiplex PCR reads, holding one entry per CDR3 protein. This sample yields around 300,000 distinct CDR3 sequences, of which roughly 13% are seen a single time; less than 8% belongs to the top ten. This receptor was identified in a woman in her thirties or forties with Graves' hyperthyroidism. Sequencing used blood. This chain joins TRBV7-3 and TRBJ2-1; the match to TRBD1 covers 9 bases. CDR3 nucleotide sequence: TGTGCCAGCAGCACAGGGACAGGGAGGGTCAATGAGCAGTTCTTC. Translation gives CASSTGTGRVNEQFF.